Listed here are 4 T cell receptor beta chains from one sample, sequenced in a study of chemoradiotherapy in HPV16-positive cancers. Sequencing used immunoSEQ multiplex PCR; TCRdb keeps in-frame clones, though not all of them. Of roughly 970 clones in the sample, around 92% are singletons; the top ten hold 13% to 15%. This specimen consisted of tumor tissue, obtained from a patient who underwent chemoradiotherapy. These receptors were obtained from a human donor with HPV-associated anogenital cancer.

The chain carries TRBV25-1 and TRBJ1-2; D remains unclear. This CDR3 spans 14 amino acids. Germline V gene lookup returns CDR1 MGHDK and CDR2 SYGVNS. V lost 1 base and J lost 3, with 9 bases in between. CDR3 sequence (DNA): TGTGCCAGCAGTGAATTAAGGACGGACTATGGCTACACCTTC. It encodes CASSELRTDYGYTF.

The chain carries TRBV9 and TRBJ1-1; D is unclear. The germline CDR1 and CDR2 sequences are SGDLS and YYNGEE. The CDR3 extends over 15 amino acids. The V and J ends lost 0 bases and 1 base respectively, with 10 bases between them. The CDR3 DNA is TGTGCCAGCAGCGTAGGCCGCGTGGGGAACACTGAAGCTTTCTTT. Its translation: CASSVGRVGNTEAFF.

The genes are TRBV27 and TRBJ2-3; 12 bases fit TRBD2. The CDR3 totals 17 residues. J lost 0 bases, V lost 6 bases, and 7 bases had no gene match. Germline V gene lookup returns CDR1 MNHEY and CDR2 SMNVEV (reference sequence). The CDR3: CASRLTSGGASTDTQYF. CDR3 DNA: TGTGCCAGCAGACTGACTAGCGGGGGCGCTAGCACAGATACGCAGTATTTT.

The rearrangement links TRBV11-2 to TRBJ1-2; TRBD1 matches 7 bases. V dropped 4 bases and J dropped 14; count of bases not matched to a gene: 16. The germline CDR1 and CDR2 sequences are SGHAT and FQNNGV. This CDR3 region has 14 residues. CDR3 residues: CASSSRSDRVPETF. The CDR3 nucleotides read TGTGCCAGCAGCTCCAGAAGCGACAGGGTACCCGAGACCTTC.